The 3 T cell receptor beta chains below were found in one sample sequenced in a study of chemoradiotherapy in HPV16-positive cancers. Sequenced by immunoSEQ multiplex PCR; TCRdb stores in-frame clones only, minus some. Of around 53,000 clones in the sample, under 95% were seen once. The specimen comprised blood, sampled from a patient who underwent chemoradiotherapy. All receptors come from a human donor with HPV-associated anogenital cancer.

The chain joins TRBV6-6 to TRBJ1-6, with TRBD1 as a possible D gene (6 bases). The V gene lost 0 bases and the J gene lost 8 bases, with 11 bases spanning the gap. The CDR3 consists of 15 residues. CDR1 is MNHNY and CDR2 is SVGAGI in the germline V gene (reference sequence). The CDR3 bases are TGTGCCAGCAGTTACTCCACGGACAGAGATTCACCCCTCCACTTT. Translation: CASSYSTDRDSPLHF.

V is TRBV27 and J is TRBJ1-3; a possible D gene is TRBD1 (6 bases). The V end lost 6 bases, the J end lost 2 bases, and 11 bases lay between the germline ends. CDR3 length: 14 amino acids. Germline V gene data show CDR1 as MNHEY and CDR2 as SMNVEV (reference sequence). CDR3 amino acids: CASSLQGTGNTIYF. For the CDR3, the DNA is TGTGCCAGCAGCCTACAGGGAACTGGAAACACCATATATTTT.

V is TRBV2 and J is TRBJ1-5; 9 nucleotides line up with TRBD1. The length of the CDR3 is 14 residues. Trimming removed 9 bases from V and 2 bases from J; junction bases left unmatched: 5. Per the germline V gene, CDR1 is SNHLY and CDR2 is FYNNEI. For the CDR3, the DNA is TGTGCCAGGGGGGGACAGGGAGGCAATCAGCCCCAGCATTTT. As protein: CARGGQGGNQPQHF.